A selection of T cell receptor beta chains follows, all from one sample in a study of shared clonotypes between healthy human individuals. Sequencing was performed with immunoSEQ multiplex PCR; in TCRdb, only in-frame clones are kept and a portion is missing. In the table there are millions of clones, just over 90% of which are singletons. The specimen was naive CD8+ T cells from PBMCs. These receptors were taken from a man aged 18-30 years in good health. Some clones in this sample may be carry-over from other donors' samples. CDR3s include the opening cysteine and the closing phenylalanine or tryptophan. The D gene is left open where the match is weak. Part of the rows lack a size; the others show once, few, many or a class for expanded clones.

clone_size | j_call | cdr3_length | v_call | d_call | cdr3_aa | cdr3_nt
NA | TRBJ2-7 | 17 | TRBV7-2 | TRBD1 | CASSLGAWTGVSYEQYF | TGTGCCAGCAGCTTAGGGGCTTGGACAGGGGTCTCCTACGAGCAGTACTTC
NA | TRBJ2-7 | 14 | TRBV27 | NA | CASSLWGAAYEQYF | TGTGCCAGCAGTTTGTGGGGGGCTGCCTACGAGCAGTACTTC
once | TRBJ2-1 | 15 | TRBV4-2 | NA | CASSPLAEGANEQFF | TGTGCCAGCAGCCCTCTAGCGGAGGGGGCCAATGAGCAGTTCTTC
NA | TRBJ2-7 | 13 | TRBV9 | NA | CASSADGPYEQYF | TGTGCCAGCAGCGCCGACGGCCCCTACGAGCAGTACTTC
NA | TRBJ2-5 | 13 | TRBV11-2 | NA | CASGGGTWETQYF | TGTGCCAGCGGGGGCGGAACTTGGGAGACCCAGTACTTC
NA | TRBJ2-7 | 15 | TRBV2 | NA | CASSAAQGISYEQYF | TGTGCCAGCAGCGCGGCCCAGGGCATCTCCTACGAGCAGTACTTC
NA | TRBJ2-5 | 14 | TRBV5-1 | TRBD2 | CASSPHKREETQYF | TGCGCCAGCAGCCCTCATAAGCGGGAGGAGACCCAGTACTTC
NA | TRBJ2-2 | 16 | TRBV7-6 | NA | CASSLAANTNTGELFF | TGTGCCAGCAGCTTAGCAGCTAATACGAACACCGGGGAGCTGTTTTTT
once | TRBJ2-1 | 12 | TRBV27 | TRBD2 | CASSTSGSPQFF | TGTGCCAGCAGCACTAGCGGTTCTCCGCAGTTCTTC
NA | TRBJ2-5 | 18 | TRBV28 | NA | CASSLFSLEHRGGETQYF | TGTGCCAGCAGTTTATTTTCCCTGGAACACAGGGGAGGAGAGACCCAGTACTTC
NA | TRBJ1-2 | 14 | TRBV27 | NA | CASSLRGPNYGYTF | TGTGCCAGCAGTTTGCGGGGCCCTAACTATGGCTACACCTTC
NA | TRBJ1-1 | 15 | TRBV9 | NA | CASSVGYGGRTEAFF | TGTGCCAGCAGCGTAGGTTACGGGGGACGGACTGAAGCTTTCTTT
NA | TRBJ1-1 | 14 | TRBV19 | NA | CASSIGPGNPEAFF | TGTGCCAGTAGTATAGGGCCGGGGAACCCTGAAGCTTTCTTT
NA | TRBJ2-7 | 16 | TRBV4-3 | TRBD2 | CASSQEGLAGVYEQYF | TGCGCCAGCAGCCAAGAAGGCCTAGCGGGAGTCTACGAGCAGTACTTC
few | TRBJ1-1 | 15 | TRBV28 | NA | CASSLPGYMNTEAFF | TGTGCCAGCAGTTTACCGGGGTACATGAACACTGAAGCTTTCTTT
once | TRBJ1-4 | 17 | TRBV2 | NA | CASSAEIDLTTNEKLFF | TGTGCCAGCAGTGCAGAAATAGATTTAACAACTAATGAAAAACTGTTTTTT
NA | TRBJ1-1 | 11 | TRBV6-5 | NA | CASSLGTESFF | TGTGCCAGCAGTTTGGGTACTGAATCTTTCTTT
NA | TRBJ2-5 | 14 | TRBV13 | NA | CASSQPQGRETQYF | TGTGCCAGCAGCCAACCGCAGGGTCGGGAGACCCAGTACTTC
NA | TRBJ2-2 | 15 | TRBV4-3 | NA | CASSQAAGWTGELFF | TGCGCCAGCAGCCAAGCAGCAGGGTGGACCGGGGAGCTGTTTTTT
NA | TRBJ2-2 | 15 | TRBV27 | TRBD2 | CASSLLAGVTGELFF | TGTGCCAGCAGTTTATTGGCGGGAGTGACCGGGGAGCTGTTTTTT
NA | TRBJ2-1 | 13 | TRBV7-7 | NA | CASSLGPNNEQFF | TGTGCCAGCAGCTTAGGCCCAAACAATGAGCAGTTCTTC
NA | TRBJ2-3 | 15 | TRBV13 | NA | CASSLGAIRLDTQYF | TGTGCCAGCAGCTTAGGTGCTATAAGGTTAGATACGCAGTATTTT
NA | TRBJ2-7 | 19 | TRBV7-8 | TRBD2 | CASSPTPSGLGISSYEQYF | TGTGCCAGCAGCCCGACCCCTAGCGGCCTGGGGATAAGCTCCTACGAGCAGTACTTC
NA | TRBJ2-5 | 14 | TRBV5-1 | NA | CASSPREGGETQYF | TGCGCCAGCAGCCCGAGAGAGGGCGGTGAGACCCAGTACTTC
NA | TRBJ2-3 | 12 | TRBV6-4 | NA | CASRRDLLGPYF | TGTGCCAGCAGGAGGGATTTACTAGGACCGTATTTT
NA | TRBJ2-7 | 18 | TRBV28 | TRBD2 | CASIFTGLADKSTYEQYF | TGTGCCAGCATATTTACGGGACTAGCGGATAAATCAACCTACGAGCAGTACTTC